This TCR beta chain was documented in a study of T cell responses to AZD1222 COVID-19 vaccine. The length of the CDR3 is 14 residues. Germline V gene sequence: CDR1 MNHNS, CDR2 SASEGT. With V trimmed by 6 bases and J by 5 bases, 8 bases remained unmatched. Some clones are missing from TCRdb's copy, which holds only in-frame ones; the method was immunoSEQ multiplex PCR. This sample has over 65,000 clones, with 70% to 80% found just once. The source of this sequence is an adult in good health. V and J are TRBV6-1 and TRBJ1-1; 8 bases align to TRBD1. Material: peripheral blood, obtained on day 0 of AZD1222 vaccination. CDR3 loop: CASSRGQGGTEAFF. The CDR3 region has the DNA TGTGCCAGCAGCCGCGGACAGGGAGGAACTGAAGCTTTCTTT.